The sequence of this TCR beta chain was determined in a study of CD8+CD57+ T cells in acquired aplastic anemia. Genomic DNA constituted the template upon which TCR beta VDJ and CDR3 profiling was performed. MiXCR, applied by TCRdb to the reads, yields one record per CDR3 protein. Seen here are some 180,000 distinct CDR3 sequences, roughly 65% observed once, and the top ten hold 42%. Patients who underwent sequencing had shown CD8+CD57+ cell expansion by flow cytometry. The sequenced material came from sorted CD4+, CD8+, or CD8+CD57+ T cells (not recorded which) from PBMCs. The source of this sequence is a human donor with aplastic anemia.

Here the CDR3 reads CSVGRGGRTNEQFF. For the CDR3, the DNA is TGCAGCGTTGGACGCGGGGGGCGGACTAATGAGCAGTTCTTC. V is TRBV29-1 and J is TRBJ2-1, with TRBD2 identical over 8 bases. The germline CDR1 and CDR2 sequences are SQVTM and ANQGSEA. V dropped 4 bases and J dropped 7; count of bases not matched to a gene: 9. This CDR3 region has 14 residues.